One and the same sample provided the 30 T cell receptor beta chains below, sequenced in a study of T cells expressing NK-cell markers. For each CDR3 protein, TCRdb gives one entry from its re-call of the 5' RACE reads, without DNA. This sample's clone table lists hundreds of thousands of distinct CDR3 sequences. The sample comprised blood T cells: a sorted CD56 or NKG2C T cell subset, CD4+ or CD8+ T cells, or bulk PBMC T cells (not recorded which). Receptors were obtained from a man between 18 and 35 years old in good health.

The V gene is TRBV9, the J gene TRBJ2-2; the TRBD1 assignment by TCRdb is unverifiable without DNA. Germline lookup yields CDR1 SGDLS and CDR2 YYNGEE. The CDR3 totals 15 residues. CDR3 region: CASSKGGQNTGELFF.

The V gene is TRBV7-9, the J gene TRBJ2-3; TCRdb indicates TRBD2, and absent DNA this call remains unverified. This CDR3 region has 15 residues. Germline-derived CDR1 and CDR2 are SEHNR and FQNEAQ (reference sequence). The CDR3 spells CASSSYGRDTDTQYF.

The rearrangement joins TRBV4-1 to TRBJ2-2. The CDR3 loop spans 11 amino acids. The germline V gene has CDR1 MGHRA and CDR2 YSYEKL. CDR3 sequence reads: CASSQDGELFF.

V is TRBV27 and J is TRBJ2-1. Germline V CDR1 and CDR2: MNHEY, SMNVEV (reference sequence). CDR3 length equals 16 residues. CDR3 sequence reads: CASSPRRGQTLSEQFF.

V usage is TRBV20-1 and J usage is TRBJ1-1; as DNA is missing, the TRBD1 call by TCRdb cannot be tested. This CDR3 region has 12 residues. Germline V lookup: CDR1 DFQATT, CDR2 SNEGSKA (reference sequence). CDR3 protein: CSASTRGTEAFF.

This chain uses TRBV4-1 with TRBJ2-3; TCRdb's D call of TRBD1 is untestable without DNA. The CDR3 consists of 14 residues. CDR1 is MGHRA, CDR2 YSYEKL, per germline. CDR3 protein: CASSYRDPKDTQYF.

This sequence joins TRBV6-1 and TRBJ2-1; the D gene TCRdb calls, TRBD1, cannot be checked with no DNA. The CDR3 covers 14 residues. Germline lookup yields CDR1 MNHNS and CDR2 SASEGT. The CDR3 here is CASSPRDRPGEQFF.

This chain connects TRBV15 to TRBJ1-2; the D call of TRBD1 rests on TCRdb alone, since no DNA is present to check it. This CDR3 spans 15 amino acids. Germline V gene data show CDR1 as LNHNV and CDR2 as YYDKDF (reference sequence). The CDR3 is CATRRDRGLSYGYTF.

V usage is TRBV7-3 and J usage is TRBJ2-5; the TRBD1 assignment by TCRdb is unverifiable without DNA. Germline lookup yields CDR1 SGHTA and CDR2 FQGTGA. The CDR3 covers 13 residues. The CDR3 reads CASSWGPGETQYF.

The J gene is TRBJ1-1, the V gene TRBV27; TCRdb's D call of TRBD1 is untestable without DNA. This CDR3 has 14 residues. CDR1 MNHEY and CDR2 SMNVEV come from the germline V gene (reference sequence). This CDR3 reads CASKRAGGHTEAFF.

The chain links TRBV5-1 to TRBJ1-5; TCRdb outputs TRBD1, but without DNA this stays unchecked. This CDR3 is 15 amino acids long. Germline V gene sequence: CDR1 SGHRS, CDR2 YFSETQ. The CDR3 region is CASSRTGNSNQPQHF.

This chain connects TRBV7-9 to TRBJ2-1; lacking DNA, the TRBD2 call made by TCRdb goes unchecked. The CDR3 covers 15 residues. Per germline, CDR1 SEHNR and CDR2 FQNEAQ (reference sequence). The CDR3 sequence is CASVRGMAGDNEQFF.

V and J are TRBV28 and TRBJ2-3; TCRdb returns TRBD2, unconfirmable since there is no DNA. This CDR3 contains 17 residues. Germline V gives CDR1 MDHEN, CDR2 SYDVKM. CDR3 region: CASIMVGRGLSTDTQYF.

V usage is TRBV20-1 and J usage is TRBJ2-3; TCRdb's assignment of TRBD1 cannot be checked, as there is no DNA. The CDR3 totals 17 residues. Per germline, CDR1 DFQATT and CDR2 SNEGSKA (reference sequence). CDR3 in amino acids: CSARIQHRTGGADTQYF.

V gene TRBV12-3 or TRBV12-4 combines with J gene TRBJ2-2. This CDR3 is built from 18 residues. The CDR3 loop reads CASSLYLGGETNTGELFF.

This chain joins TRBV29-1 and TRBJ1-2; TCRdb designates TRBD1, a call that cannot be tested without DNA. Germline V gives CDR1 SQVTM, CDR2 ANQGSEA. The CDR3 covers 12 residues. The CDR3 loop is CSVQTGPAGYTF.

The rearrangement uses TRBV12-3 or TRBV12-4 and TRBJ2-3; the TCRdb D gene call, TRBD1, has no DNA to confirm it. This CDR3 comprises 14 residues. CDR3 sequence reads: CASSLFEGTDTQYF.

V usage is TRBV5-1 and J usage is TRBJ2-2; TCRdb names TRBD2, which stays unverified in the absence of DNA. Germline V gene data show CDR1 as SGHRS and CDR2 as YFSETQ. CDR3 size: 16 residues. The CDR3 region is CASSSLGSSDTGELFF.

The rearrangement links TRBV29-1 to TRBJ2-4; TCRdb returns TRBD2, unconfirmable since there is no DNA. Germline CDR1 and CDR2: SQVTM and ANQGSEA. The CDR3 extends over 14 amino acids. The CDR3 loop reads CSVEGESRKNIQYF.

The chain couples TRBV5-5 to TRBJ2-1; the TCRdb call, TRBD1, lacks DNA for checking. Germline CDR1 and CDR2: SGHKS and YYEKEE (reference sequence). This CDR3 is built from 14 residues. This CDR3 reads CASSLEGHSNEQFF.

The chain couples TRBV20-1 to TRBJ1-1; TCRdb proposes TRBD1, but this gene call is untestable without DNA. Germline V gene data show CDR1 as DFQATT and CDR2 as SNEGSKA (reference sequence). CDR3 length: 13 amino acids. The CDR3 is CSAPPQRDTEAFF.

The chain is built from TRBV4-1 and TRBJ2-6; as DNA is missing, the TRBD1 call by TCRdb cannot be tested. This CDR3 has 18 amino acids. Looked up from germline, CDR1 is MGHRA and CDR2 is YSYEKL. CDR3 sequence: CASSQDEGESSGANVLTF.

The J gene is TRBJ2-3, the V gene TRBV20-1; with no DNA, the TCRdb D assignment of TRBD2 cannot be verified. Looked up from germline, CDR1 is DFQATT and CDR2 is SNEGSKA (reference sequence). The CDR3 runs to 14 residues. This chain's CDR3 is CSAPGTRTTDTQYF.

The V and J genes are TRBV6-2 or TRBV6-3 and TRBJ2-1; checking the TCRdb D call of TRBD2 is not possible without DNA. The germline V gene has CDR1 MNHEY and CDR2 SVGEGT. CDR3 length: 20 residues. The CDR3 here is CASSYSGLAGGSRGPNEQFF.

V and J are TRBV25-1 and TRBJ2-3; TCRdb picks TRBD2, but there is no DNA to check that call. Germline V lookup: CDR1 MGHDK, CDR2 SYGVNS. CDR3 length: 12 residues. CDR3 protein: CASSDLAGAEYF.

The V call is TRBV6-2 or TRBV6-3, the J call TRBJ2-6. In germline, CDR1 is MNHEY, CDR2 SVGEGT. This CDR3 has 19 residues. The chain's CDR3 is CASSYSDILILSGANVLTF.

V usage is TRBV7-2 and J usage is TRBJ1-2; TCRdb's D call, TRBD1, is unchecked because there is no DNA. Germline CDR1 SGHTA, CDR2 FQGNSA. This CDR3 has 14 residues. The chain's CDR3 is CASKARGQIYGYTF.

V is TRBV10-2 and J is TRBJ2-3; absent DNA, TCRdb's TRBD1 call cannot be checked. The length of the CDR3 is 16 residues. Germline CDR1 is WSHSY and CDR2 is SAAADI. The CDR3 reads CASSELARGYPDTQYF.

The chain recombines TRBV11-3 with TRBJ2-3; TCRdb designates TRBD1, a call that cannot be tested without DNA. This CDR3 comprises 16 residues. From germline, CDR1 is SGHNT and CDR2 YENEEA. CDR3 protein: CASSLAADRVADTQYF.

CDR3 protein: CASSLGWREDTGELFF. The chain links TRBV7-8 to TRBJ2-2; the TCRdb D gene call, TRBD2, has no DNA to confirm it. Germline assignment: CDR1 SGHVS and CDR2 FQNEAQ. The length of the CDR3 is 16 residues.